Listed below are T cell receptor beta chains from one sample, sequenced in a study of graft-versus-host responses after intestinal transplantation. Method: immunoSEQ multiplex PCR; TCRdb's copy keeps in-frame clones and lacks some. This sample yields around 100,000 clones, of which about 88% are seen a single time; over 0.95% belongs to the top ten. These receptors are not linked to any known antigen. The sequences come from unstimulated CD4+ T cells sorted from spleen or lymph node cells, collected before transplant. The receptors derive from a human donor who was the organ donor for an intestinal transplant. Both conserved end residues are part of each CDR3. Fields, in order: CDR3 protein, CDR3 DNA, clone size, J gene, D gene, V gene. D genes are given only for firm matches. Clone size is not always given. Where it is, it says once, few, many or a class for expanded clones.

CASRSGPGETQYF TGTGCCAGCAGGTCCGGTCCCGGAGAGACCCAGTACTTC once TRBJ2-5 - TRBV7-3
CAANVGTYTGELFF TGTGCCGCCAACGTAGGCACCTACACCGGGGAGCTGTTTTTT few TRBJ2-2 - TRBV19
CASSIQERQPQHF TGTGCCAGTAGTATTCAAGAGCGTCAGCCCCAGCATTTT once TRBJ1-5 - TRBV19
CASSPVGQGNSPLHF TGTGCCAGCTCACCTGTCGGACAGGGTAATTCGCCCCTCCACTTT - TRBJ1-6 TRBD1 TRBV18
CASSYYNIKANYGYTF TGTGCCAGCAGTTACTACAACATTAAAGCTAACTATGGCTACACCTTC few TRBJ1-2 - TRBV6-6
CSVERGAGYNEQFF TGCAGCGTTGAAAGGGGGGCAGGCTACAATGAGCAGTTCTTC - TRBJ2-1 - TRBV29-1
CASSRSPRGYSPLHF TGTGCCAGCAGCAGAAGCCCCAGGGGGTATTCACCCCTCCACTTT - TRBJ1-6 TRBD1 TRBV7-2
CASSPSGGPGNTIYF TGCGCCAGCAGCCCGTCGGGGGGGCCTGGAAACACCATATATTTT few TRBJ1-3 - TRBV5-1
CASSVGAAGTFNEKLFF TGTGCCAGCAGCGTAGGGGCGGCAGGGACTTTCAATGAAAAACTGTTTTTT - TRBJ1-4 - TRBV9
CASSPVGVAKNIQYF TGTGCCAGCAGCCCAGTGGGGGTAGCCAAAAACATTCAGTACTTC - TRBJ2-4 - TRBV6-5
CASRTDASYEQYF TGTGCCAGCCGGACAGACGCCTCCTACGAGCAGTACTTC - TRBJ2-7 - TRBV28
CASSEQGSASPLHF TGTGCCAGCAGTGAACAGGGTTCGGCTTCACCCCTCCACTTT - TRBJ1-6 - TRBV2
CASSSAGADTQYF TGTGCCAGCAGCTCGGCAGGGGCAGATACGCAGTATTTT few TRBJ2-3 - TRBV5-4
CASSASGSPSEAFF TGTGCCAGTAGCGCCTCAGGGTCCCCCTCTGAAGCTTTCTTT - TRBJ1-1 - TRBV19
CASSLSFRGPYNEQYF TGTGCCAGCAGCTTATCTTTCAGGGGGCCGTACAACGAGCAGTACTTC - TRBJ2-7 TRBD1 TRBV7-2
CASRTGGAPQETQYF TGTGCCAGCAGAACCGGTGGGGCCCCGCAAGAGACCCAGTACTTC - TRBJ2-5 - TRBV6-6
CAWSVSSGNTIYF TGTGCCTGGAGTGTCAGCTCTGGAAACACCATATATTTT - TRBJ1-3 - TRBV30
CSAQTYNEQFF TGCAGTGCCCAGACCTACAATGAGCAGTTCTTC - TRBJ2-1 - TRBV20-1
CAWSVPLSMTNSPLHF TGTGCCTGGAGTGTACCCTTATCTATGACTAATTCACCCCTCCACTTT once TRBJ1-6 - TRBV30
CASGFAVGSLLYGYTF TGTGCTAGTGGTTTTGCTGTGGGCAGTCTACTCTATGGCTACACCTTC - TRBJ1-2 - TRBV12-5
CAWDVRGRGYTF TGTGCCTGGGACGTCCGGGGGAGAGGCTACACCTTC - TRBJ1-2 - TRBV30
CASLGAKRSYEQYF TGTGCCAGCCTAGGAGCTAAGAGGTCCTACGAGCAGTACTTC - TRBJ2-7 - TRBV2
CASSLGTGDSPLHF TGTGCCAGCAGCTTAGGGACAGGGGACTCACCCCTCCACTTT - TRBJ1-6 TRBD1 TRBV5-5
CASSQDLAARKYF TGTGCCAGCAGCCAAGATCTCGCGGCTAGGAAGTACTTC - TRBJ2-7 - TRBV4-2
CASSLGMVGNTEAFF TGTGCCAGCAGTTTAGGTATGGTAGGGAACACTGAAGCTTTCTTT - TRBJ1-1 - TRBV6-5
CASSRRPQETQYF TGTGCCAGTAGTAGGCGGCCTCAAGAGACCCAGTACTTC - TRBJ2-5 - TRBV19
CAISQDRGGAFGNEQFF TGTGCCATCAGTCAGGACCGAGGGGGGGCTTTCGGCAATGAGCAGTTCTTC - TRBJ2-1 - TRBV10-3
CASSPDTTTNEKLFF TGCGCCAGCAGCCCTGACACTACAACTAATGAAAAACTGTTTTTT - TRBJ1-4 - TRBV5-1
CASSLLQPSSYNSPLHF TGTGCCAGCAGCTTGCTACAGCCTAGCTCCTATAATTCACCCCTCCACTTT - TRBJ1-6 - TRBV5-5
CASSLGEPTEAFF TGTGCCAGCAGCTTGGGTGAGCCTACTGAAGCTTTCTTT - TRBJ1-1 - TRBV5-4
CASSLPGGQPGNTIYF TGTGCCAGCAGCTTGCCAGGGGGCCAACCTGGAAACACCATATATTTT once TRBJ1-3 TRBD1 TRBV11-1
CASSLNVQGQFF TGTGCCAGCAGCTTAAATGTCCAGGGACAGTTCTTC - TRBJ2-1 - TRBV7-9
CASSPGLILQNEQFF TGTGCCAGCAGCCCCGGACTGATCCTACAGAATGAGCAGTTCTTC - TRBJ2-1 - TRBV9
CASSQGLAGGAYEQYF TGCGCCAGCAGCCAAGGTCTAGCGGGGGGAGCCTACGAGCAGTACTTC - TRBJ2-7 TRBD2 TRBV5-1
CASSVSSGVYEQYF TGTGCCAGCAGTGTTAGTAGCGGGGTCTACGAGCAGTACTTC - TRBJ2-7 TRBD2 TRBV2
CASSYLVNYGYTF TGTGCCAGCAGTTACTTAGTTAACTATGGCTACACCTTC - TRBJ1-2 - TRBV6-5
CASTRGRRQNQPQHF TGTGCCAGCACCCGCGGGCGGCGACAAAATCAGCCCCAGCATTTT - TRBJ1-5 - TRBV28
CASSIDRDRVGDTQYF TGTGCCAGTAGTATAGATCGAGACAGGGTGGGCGATACGCAGTATTTT - TRBJ2-3 TRBD1 TRBV19
CAWSVRRGGNTEAFF TGTGCCTGGAGTGTACGAAGGGGGGGGAACACTGAAGCTTTCTTT - TRBJ1-1 - TRBV30
CASSRKGNYGYTF TGTGCCAGCAGCCGGAAGGGGAACTATGGCTACACCTTC - TRBJ1-2 - TRBV6-1
CASSQGLGQPYEQYF TGCGCCAGCAGCCAAGGCCTAGGACAGCCCTACGAGCAGTACTTC - TRBJ2-7 - TRBV4-1
CASSPPTGTTIGSYNEQFF TGTGCCAGCAGCCCACCCACCGGGACTACAATAGGTTCCTACAATGAGCAGTTCTTC few TRBJ2-1 TRBD2 TRBV27
CASSRGRGWNEQFF TGTGCCAGCAGTAGAGGCAGGGGGTGGAATGAGCAGTTCTTC - TRBJ2-1 TRBD1 TRBV6-5
CASSLSAGRSIQYF TGTGCCAGCAGTCTCTCAGCCGGTCGGAGCATTCAGTACTTC - TRBJ2-4 - TRBV27
CASSLASATYEQYF TGCGCCAGCAGCTTGGCCAGCGCGACCTACGAGCAGTACTTC - TRBJ2-7 - TRBV5-1
CASSRQDRDTEAFF TGTGCCAGCAGCCGACAAGACAGGGACACTGAAGCTTTCTTT - TRBJ1-1 TRBD1 TRBV5-4
CASSTEAWTEQYF TGTGCCAGCAGTACAGAGGCCTGGACAGAGCAGTACTTC once TRBJ2-7 - TRBV6-5
CAWSRWNEQYF TGTGCCTGGAGTCGGTGGAACGAGCAGTACTTC - TRBJ2-7 - TRBV30
CASSDPGLAGQETQYF TGCGCCAGCAGCGATCCGGGACTAGCGGGGCAAGAGACCCAGTACTTC - TRBJ2-5 TRBD2 TRBV4-1
CASSRLTIRSGNTIYF TGTGCCAGCAGCCGCCTAACTATACGCTCTGGAAACACCATATATTTT - TRBJ1-3 - TRBV5-6
CAVRGRNEQYF TGTGCCGTCCGGGGGCGAAACGAGCAGTACTTC few TRBJ2-7 - TRBV10-3
CASSKIDRVQETQYF TGTGCCAGCAGTAAAATTGACAGGGTACAAGAGACCCAGTACTTC few TRBJ2-5 TRBD1 TRBV7-4
CASSSPPGQGADEQFF TGTGCCAGCAGCTCTCCTCCGGGACAGGGTGCCGATGAGCAGTTCTTC - TRBJ2-1 TRBD1 TRBV5-6
CASSLAPGQPQHF TGTGCCAGCAGCTTGGCACCGGGTCAGCCCCAGCATTTT few TRBJ1-5 - TRBV5-4
CASKGQGSNTEAFF TGTGCCAGCAAGGGACAGGGGTCTAACACTGAAGCTTTCTTT - TRBJ1-1 TRBD1 TRBV6-5
CASSFRGISNQPQHF TGTGCCAGCAGTTTTCGGGGGATAAGCAATCAGCCCCAGCATTTT - TRBJ1-5 - TRBV28
CASSLFPPGAGSNQPQHF TGTGCCAGCAGTTTATTCCCTCCAGGAGCAGGAAGCAATCAGCCCCAGCATTTT once TRBJ1-5 - TRBV28